The 15 T cell receptor beta chains reported below all come from one sample, sequenced in a study of cytomegalovirus exposure and HLA in healthy donors. Profiled with immunoSEQ multiplex PCR; TCRdb holds only in-frame clones, not every one. The data contain 200,000 to 250,000 clones, about 83% of them singletons. Source material: PBMCs. The receptors shown here come from a man aged 18 to 30 in good health and CMV-seronegative.

The genes are TRBV28 and TRBJ1-2, with D possibly matching TRBD1 (5 bases). Trimming took 4 bases from V and 0 from J, leaving 15 bases between them. The germline gives CDR1 MDHEN, CDR2 SYDVKM. The CDR3 has 16 residues. CDR3 coding DNA: TGTGCCAGCAGTTCCCCCCAGGGTCTAGCTAACTATGGCTACACCTTC. As protein: CASSSPQGLANYGYTF.

The V and J genes are TRBV2 and TRBJ2-1, with 10 positions matching TRBD1. This CDR3 has 15 residues. Germline CDR1 reads SNHLY; CDR2 reads FYNNEI. Unmatched junction bases numbered 3, after V lost 5 bases and J lost 2 bases. The CDR3 sequence is CASSWTGGPYNEQFF. DNA for the CDR3: TGTGCCAGCAGTTGGACAGGGGGACCCTACAATGAGCAGTTCTTC.

The chain links TRBV21-1 to TRBJ1-1; the table assigns TRBD1, which was not confirmed against the DNA. TRBV21-1 is a recognized pseudogene. CDR3 length: 15 residues. CDR3 sequence reads: CASLTNRAPPFEAFF. CDR3 DNA: TGTGCCAGCCTTACTAACAGGGCGCCACCTTTTGAAGCTTTCTTT.

This chain uses TRBV9 with TRBJ1-2; D gene uncertain. Trimming pared 0 bases from V and 5 bases from J, leaving 5 bases between. CDR1 and CDR2 (germline): SGDLS, YYNGEE. This CDR3 has 12 residues. The CDR3 is CASSVGGYGYTF. CDR3 DNA sequence: TGTGCCAGCAGCGTAGGAGGATATGGCTACACCTTC.

This sequence joins TRBV19 and TRBJ1-6; tentatively, D is TRBD1 (5 bases). Between the trimmed V and J ends, which lost 7 bases and 3 bases, there was a span of 7 bases. Germline CDR1 LNHDA, CDR2 SQIVND (reference sequence). CDR3 size: 13 residues. DNA of the CDR3: TGTGCCAGTACGGGGGACTATAATTCACCCCTCCACTTT. Translating it yields CASTGDYNSPLHF.

This clone was seen only a few times. V usage is TRBV9 and J usage is TRBJ2-7, with 9 bases matching TRBD2. The ends lost 4 bases at V and 7 bases at J; junction bases unmatched: 3. The CDR3 is made up of 12 amino acids. The germline gives CDR1 SGDLS, CDR2 YYNGEE. The CDR3 loop is CASSKAGGEQYF. CDR3 coding DNA: TGTGCCAGCAGCAAAGCGGGGGGTGAGCAGTACTTC.

The chain recombines TRBV10-3 with TRBJ1-5; no clear D gene. V shed 3 bases and J shed 5 bases, with 14 bases lying between them. CDR3 length: 15 residues. The germline V gene has CDR1 ENHRY and CDR2 SYGVKD. In DNA, the CDR3 is TGTGCCATCAGTGACTCGGAGGCACCTTATCAGCCCCAGCATTTT. Residues: CAISDSEAPYQPQHF.

This clone was detected once. The chain couples TRBV7-2 to TRBJ1-2; D possibly corresponds to TRBD1 (5 bases). Germline lookup yields CDR1 SGHTA and CDR2 FQGNSA. The ends were cut back, 1 base at V and 5 bases at J, with 14 bases in the middle. The CDR3 is made up of 15 amino acids. The CDR3 DNA follows: TGTGCCAGCAGCTTAGGAAACCGGGGGTGGTATGGCTACACCTTC. This codes for CASSLGNRGWYGYTF.

The V gene is TRBV10-1, the J gene TRBJ2-3, with 7 bases aligning to TRBD2. Germline V gene lookup returns CDR1 WNHNN and CDR2 SYGVQD (reference sequence). V lost 2 bases and J lost 2; bases outside the gene matches: 4. The CDR3 loop spans 15 amino acids. CDR3 coding DNA: TGCGCCAGCAGTGAGGGACTAGAACTCACAGATACGCAGTATTTT. Translating it yields CASSEGLELTDTQYF.

The chain is built from TRBV19 and TRBJ2-7; 9 nucleotides match TRBD1. CDR3 size: 14 residues. Germline V gene lookup returns CDR1 LNHDA and CDR2 SQIVND (reference sequence). Germline trimming cut 6 bases from V and 2 bases from J; bases unmatched to any gene: 5. This CDR3 reads CASSPGQGPYEQYF. CDR3 in DNA: TGTGCCAGTAGCCCGGGACAGGGTCCCTACGAGCAGTACTTC. Full variable domain (outside the CDR3, taken from reference TRBV19 and TRBJ2-7): DGGITQSPKYLFRKEGQNVTLSCEQNLNHDAMYWYRQDPGQGLRLIYYSQIVNDFQKGDIAEGYSVSREKKESFPLTVTSAQKNPTAFYLCASSPGQGPYEQYFGPGTRLTVT.

V gene TRBV9 combines with J gene TRBJ2-1; TRBD2 might be the D (5 bases). CDR3 size: 15 residues. V lost 0 bases and J 0 bases, leaving 7 bases between the germline ends. Looked up from germline, CDR1 is SGDLS and CDR2 is YYNGEE. The CDR3 sequence: CASSVAGNSYNEQFF. The CDR3 coding sequence is TGTGCCAGCAGCGTAGCGGGAAACTCCTACAATGAGCAGTTCTTC. Together with reference TRBV9 and TRBJ2-1, the CDR3 gives the full variable domain: DSGVTQTPKHLITATGQRVTLRCSPRSGDLSVYWYQQSLDQGLQFLIQYYNGEERAKGNILERFSAQQFPDLHSELNLSSLELGDSALYFCASSVAGNSYNEQFFGPGTRLTVL.

The chain couples TRBV15 to TRBJ2-1, with 7 bases aligning to TRBD1. V lost 3 bases and J lost 12; bases outside the gene matches: 17. Germline CDR1 LNHNV, CDR2 YYDKDF (reference sequence). This CDR3 has 16 amino acids. This chain's CDR3 is CATSRVPSNRGRWQFF. The DNA of the CDR3 is TGTGCCACCAGCAGGGTCCCTTCAAACAGGGGTCGTTGGCAGTTCTTC.

The rearrangement links TRBV7-2 to TRBJ2-7; maybe TRBD2 (7 bases). The germline V gene encodes CDR1 SGHTA and CDR2 FQGNSA. The CDR3 sequence is 14 residues long. The ends were cut back, 2 bases at V and 4 bases at J, with 12 bases in the middle. This CDR3 reads CASSLSGGGYEQYF. The CDR3 DNA follows: TGTGCCAGCAGCTTATCGGGGGGCGGGTACGAGCAGTACTTC.

This chain links TRBV11-2 with TRBJ2-7; TRBD2 matches 7 bases. With V trimmed by 5 bases and J by 0 bases, 7 bases remained unmatched. The germline CDR1 and CDR2 sequences are SGHAT and FQNNGV. The CDR3 runs 15 residues. DNA of the CDR3: TGTGCCAGCAGCCTTACTAGCGAGAGCTCCTACGAGCAGTACTTC. It yields the protein CASSLTSESSYEQYF.

The chain uses TRBV27 and TRBJ1-5; maybe TRBD1 (5 bases). V lost 3 bases and J 4 bases, leaving 13 bases between the germline ends. This CDR3 is 15 amino acids long. Germline CDR1 is MNHEY and CDR2 is SMNVEV (reference sequence). The CDR3 reads CASSLSQGPNQPQHF. For the CDR3, the DNA is TGTGCCAGCAGTTTGAGTCAGGGTCCTAATCAGCCCCAGCATTTT.